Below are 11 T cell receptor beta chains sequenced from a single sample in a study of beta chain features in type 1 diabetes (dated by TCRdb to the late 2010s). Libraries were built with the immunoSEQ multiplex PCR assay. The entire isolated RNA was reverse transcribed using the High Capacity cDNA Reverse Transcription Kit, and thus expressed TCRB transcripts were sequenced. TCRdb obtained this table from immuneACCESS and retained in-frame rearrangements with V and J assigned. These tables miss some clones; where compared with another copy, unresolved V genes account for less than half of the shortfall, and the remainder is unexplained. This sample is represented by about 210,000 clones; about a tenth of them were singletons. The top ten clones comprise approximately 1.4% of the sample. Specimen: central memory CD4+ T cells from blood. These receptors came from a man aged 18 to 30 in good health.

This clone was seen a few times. CDR3 amino acids: CASSLYSSSTDTQYF. The CDR3 DNA follows: TGTGCCAGCAGTTTATATTCCTCTAGCACAGATACGCAGTATTTT. The V gene is TRBV27, the J gene TRBJ2-3, with unresolved D. The length of the CDR3 is 15 residues. With 1 base removed from V and 0 bases from J, the gap between germline ends came to 8 bases. The V gene's germline CDR1 is MNHEY and CDR2 SMNVEV (reference sequence).

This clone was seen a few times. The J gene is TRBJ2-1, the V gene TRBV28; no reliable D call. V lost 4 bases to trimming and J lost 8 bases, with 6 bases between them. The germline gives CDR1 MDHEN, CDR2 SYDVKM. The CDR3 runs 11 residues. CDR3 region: CASSSPDEQFF. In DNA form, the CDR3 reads TGTGCCAGCAGTTCCCCTGATGAGCAGTTCTTC.

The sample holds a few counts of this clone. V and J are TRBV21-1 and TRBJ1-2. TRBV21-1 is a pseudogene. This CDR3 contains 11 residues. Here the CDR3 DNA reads TGTGCCAGCAGCACTATCTATGGCTACACCTTC. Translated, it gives CASSTIYGYTF.

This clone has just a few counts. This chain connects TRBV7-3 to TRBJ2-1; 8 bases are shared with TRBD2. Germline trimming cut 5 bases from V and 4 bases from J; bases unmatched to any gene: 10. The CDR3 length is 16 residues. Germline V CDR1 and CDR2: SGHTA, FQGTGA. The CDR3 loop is CASSLLVAGQYNEQFF. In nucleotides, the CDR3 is TGTGCCAGCAGCCTATTAGTAGCGGGGCAGTACAATGAGCAGTTCTTC.

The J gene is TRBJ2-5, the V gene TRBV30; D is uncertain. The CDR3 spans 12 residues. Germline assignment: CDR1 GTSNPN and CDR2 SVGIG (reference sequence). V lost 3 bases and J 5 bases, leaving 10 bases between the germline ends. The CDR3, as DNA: TGTGCCTGGAGGTTTTATGGGGAGACCCAGTACTTC. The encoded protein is CAWRFYGETQYF.

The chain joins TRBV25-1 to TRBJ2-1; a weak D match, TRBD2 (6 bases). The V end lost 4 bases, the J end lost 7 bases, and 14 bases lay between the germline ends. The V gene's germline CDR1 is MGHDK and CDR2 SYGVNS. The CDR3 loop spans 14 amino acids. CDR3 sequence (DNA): TGTGCCAGCAGTGGGCGGGGCGGCGAGAATGAGCAGTTCTTC. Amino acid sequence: CASSGRGGENEQFF.

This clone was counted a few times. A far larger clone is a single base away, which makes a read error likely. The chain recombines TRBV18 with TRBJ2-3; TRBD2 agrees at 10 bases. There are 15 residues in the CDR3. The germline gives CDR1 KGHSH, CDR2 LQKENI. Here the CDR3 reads CASAPASGSGDTQYF. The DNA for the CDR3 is TGTGCCAGCGCACCTGCTAGCGGGAGTGGCGATACGCAGTATTTT.

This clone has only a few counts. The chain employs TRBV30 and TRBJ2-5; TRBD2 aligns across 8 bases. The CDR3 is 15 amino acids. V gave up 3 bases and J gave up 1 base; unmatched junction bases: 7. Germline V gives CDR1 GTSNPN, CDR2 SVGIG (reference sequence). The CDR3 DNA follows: TGTGCCTGGAGGCGGGGGGAGGGCCTCCAAGAGACCCAGTACTTC. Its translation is CAWRRGEGLQETQYF.

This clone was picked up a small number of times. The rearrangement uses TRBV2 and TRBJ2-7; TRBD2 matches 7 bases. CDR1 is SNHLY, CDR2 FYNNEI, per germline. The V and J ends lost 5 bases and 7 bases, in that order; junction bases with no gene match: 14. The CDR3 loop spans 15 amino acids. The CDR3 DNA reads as TGTGCCAGCAGTTATTCGCGGGAGCTGAAAGGAGAGCAGTACTTC. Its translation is CASSYSRELKGEQYF.

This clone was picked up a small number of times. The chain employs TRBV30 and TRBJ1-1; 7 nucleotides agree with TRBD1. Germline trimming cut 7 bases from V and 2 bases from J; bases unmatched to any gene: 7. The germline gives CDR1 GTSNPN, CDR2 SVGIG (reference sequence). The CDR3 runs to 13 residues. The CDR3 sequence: CASNRGSNTEAFF. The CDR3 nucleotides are TGTGCCTCCAACAGGGGTAGTAACACTGAAGCTTTCTTT. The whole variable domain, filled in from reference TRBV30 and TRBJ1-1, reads SQTIHQWPATLVQPVGSPLSLECTVEGTSNPNLYWYRQAAGRGLQLLFYSVGIGQISSEVPQNLSASRPQDRQFILSSKKLLLSDSGFYLCASNRGSNTEAFFGQGTRLTVV.

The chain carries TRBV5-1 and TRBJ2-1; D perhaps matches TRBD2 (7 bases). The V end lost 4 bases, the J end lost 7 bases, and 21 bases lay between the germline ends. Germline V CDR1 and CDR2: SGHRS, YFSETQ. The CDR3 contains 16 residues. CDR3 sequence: CASSLGRGTPTNEQFF. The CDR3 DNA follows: TGCGCCAGCAGCCTGGGGAGGGGGACTCCAACAAATGAGCAGTTCTTC. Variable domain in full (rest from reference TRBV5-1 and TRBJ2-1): KAGVTQTPRYLIKTRGQQVTLSCSPISGHRSVSWYQQTPGQGLQFLFEYFSETQRNKGNFPGRFSGRQFSNSRSEMNVSTLELGDSALYLCASSLGRGTPTNEQFFGPGTRLTVL.